The following is a TCR beta chain sequence with its context. This table comes from immunoSEQ multiplex PCR, and its TCRdb copy is limited to in-frame clones, with some not included. Counted here are 2 million to 3 million clones, around 90% occurring once; the ten biggest clones make up over 0.12%. The sample belongs to a study of shared clonotypes between healthy human individuals. The CDR3 loop spans 13 amino acids. Germline V gene data show CDR1 as SEHNR and CDR2 as FQNEAQ (reference sequence). V was pared by 3 bases and J by 6 bases, with 11 bases between. This TCR was recovered from a young man in good health. The chain has TRBV7-9 and TRBJ1-2, with a possible D match to TRBD1 (6 bases). Material: naive CD4+ T cells sorted from blood. The sample's subset: CD45RA+ positively selected. DNA of the CDR3: TGTGCCAGCAGCTTCGACAGGCTAGATGGCTACACCTTC. Its translation: CASSFDRLDGYTF.